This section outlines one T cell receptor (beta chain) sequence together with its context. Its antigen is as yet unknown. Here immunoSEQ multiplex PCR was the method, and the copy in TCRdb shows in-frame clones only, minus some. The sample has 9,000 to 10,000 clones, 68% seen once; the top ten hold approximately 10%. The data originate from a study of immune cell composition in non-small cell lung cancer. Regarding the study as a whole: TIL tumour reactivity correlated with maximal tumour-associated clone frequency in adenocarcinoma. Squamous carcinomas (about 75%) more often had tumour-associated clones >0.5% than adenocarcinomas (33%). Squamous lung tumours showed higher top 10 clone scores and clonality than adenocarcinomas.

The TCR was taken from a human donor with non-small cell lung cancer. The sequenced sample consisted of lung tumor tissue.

The CDR3 nucleotides are TGTGCCAGCAGCGATACCTACGAGCAGTACTTC. Translating it yields CASSDTYEQYF. The chain couples TRBV7-2 to TRBJ2-7, with D unresolved. Trimming removed 5 bases from V and 2 bases from J, with 4 bases in between. In germline, CDR1 is SGHTA, CDR2 FQGNSA. The CDR3 extends over 11 amino acids.